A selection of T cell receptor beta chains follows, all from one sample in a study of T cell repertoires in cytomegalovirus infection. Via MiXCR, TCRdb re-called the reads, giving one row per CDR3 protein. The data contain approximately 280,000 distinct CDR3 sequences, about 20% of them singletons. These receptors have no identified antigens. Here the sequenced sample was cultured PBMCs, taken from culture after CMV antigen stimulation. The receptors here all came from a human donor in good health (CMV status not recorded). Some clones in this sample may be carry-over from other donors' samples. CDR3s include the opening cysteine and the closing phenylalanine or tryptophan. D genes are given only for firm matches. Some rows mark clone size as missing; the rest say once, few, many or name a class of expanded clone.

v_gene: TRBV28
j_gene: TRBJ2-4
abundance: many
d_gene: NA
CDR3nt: TGTGCCAGCAGTTTAGGTACCAAAAACATTCAGTACTTC
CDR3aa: CASSLGTKNIQYF

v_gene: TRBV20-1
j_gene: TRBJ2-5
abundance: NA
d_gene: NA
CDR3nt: TGCAGTGCTCCCAGCGATAACCAAGAGACCCAGTACTTC
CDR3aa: CSAPSDNQETQYF

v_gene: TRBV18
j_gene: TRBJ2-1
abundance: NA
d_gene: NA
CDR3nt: TGTGCCAGCTCACCACAGGGAGCGAATGAGCAGTTCTTC
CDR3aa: CASSPQGANEQFF

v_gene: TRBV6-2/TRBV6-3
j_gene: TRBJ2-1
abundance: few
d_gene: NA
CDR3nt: TGTGCCAGCAGTTACACAACAGGGTCAGGAGAGCAGTTCTTC
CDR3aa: CASSYTTGSGEQFF

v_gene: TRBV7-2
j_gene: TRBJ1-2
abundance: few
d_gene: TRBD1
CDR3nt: TGTGCCAGCAGATCTACAGGGGGATATGGCTACACCTTC
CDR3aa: CASRSTGGYGYTF

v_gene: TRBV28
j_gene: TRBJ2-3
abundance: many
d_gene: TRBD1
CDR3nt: TGTGCCAGCAGTCCAGATGACAGGGCGATCGCAGATACGCAGTATTTT
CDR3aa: CASSPDDRAIADTQYF

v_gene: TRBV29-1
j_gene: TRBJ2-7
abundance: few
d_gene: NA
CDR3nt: TGCAGCGTTTTTGGGGTAAGCGGACCCTACGAGCAGTACTTC
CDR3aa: CSVFGVSGPYEQYF

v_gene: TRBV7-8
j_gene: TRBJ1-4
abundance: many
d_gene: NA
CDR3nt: TGTGCCAGCAGCTTCACAGGGTCTAATGAAAAACTGTTTTTT
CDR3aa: CASSFTGSNEKLFF

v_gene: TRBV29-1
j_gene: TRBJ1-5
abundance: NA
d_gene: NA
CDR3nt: TGCAGCGTCCGACAGCATAGCAATCAGCCCCAGCATTTT
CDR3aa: CSVRQHSNQPQHF

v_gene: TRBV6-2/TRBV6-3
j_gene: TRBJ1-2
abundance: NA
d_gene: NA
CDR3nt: TGTGCCAGCAGTTACCTTGGACGGACCTCAGCTAACTATGGCTACACCTTC
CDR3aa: CASSYLGRTSANYGYTF

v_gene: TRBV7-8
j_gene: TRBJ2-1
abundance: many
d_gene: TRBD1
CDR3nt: TGTGCCAGCAGTTATGTTCTGGGCCAGGGGGACAATGAGCAGTTCTTC
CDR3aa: CASSYVLGQGDNEQFF

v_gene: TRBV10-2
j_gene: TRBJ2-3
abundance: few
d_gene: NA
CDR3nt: TGCGCCAGCATTGGCTACGCCACAGATACGCAGTATTTT
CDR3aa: CASIGYATDTQYF

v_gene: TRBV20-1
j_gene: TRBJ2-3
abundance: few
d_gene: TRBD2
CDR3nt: TGCAGTGCTATAAGACTAGCGGGGAGCACAGATACGCAGTATTTT
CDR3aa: CSAIRLAGSTDTQYF

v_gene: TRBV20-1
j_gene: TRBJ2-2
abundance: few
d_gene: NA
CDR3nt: TGCAGTGCTAGAGAACAGCTCGGCACCGGGGAGCTGTTTTTT
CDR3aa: CSAREQLGTGELFF

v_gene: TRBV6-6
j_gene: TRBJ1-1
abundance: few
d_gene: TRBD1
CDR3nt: TGTGCCAGCAGCCACGACAGGGATGAAGCTTTCTTT
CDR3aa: CASSHDRDEAFF

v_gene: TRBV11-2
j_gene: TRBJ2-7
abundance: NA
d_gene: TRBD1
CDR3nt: TGTGCCAGCAGCTTAGAAAAAACAGGGGCTTCCTACGAGCAGTACTTC
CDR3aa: CASSLEKTGASYEQYF

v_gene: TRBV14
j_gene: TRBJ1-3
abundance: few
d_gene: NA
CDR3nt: TGTGCCAGCAGCCAAGACATCCGGGGTCAGGTTTTATACGGAAACACCATATATTTT
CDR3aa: CASSQDIRGQVLYGNTIYF

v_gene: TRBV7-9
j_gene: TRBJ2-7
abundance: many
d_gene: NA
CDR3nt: TGTGCCATCGGGTCCTACGAGCAGTACTTC
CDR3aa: CAIGSYEQYF